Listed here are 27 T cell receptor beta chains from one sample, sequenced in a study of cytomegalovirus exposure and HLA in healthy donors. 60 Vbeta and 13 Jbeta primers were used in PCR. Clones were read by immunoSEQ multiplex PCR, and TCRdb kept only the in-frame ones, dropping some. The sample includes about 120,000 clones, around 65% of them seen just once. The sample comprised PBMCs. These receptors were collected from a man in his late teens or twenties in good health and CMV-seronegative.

The CDR3 reads CATRRNFNEKLFF. Here the CDR3 DNA reads TGTGCCACCCGGCGGAATTTTAATGAAAAACTGTTTTTT. The chain employs TRBV10-3 and TRBJ1-4; D is ambiguous. The CDR3 consists of 13 residues. CDR1 and CDR2 (germline): ENHRY, SYGVKD. Deletions cut 10 bases from V and 4 bases from J, with 13 bases between.

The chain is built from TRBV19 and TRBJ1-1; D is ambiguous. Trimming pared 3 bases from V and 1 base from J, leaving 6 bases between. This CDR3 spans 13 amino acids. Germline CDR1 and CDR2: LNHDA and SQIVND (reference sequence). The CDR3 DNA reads TGTGCCAGTAGTATCCCCCAGAACACTGAAGCTTTCTTT. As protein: CASSIPQNTEAFF.

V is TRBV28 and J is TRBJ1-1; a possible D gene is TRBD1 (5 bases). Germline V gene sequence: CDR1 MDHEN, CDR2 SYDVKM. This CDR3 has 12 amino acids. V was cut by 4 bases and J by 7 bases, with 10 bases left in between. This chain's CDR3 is CASSSPQGEAFF. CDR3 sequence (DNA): TGTGCCAGCAGTTCACCTCAGGGTGAAGCTTTCTTT. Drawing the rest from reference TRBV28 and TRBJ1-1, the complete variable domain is DVKVTQSSRYLVKRTGEKVFLECVQDMDHENMFWYRQDPGLGLRLIYFSYDVKMKEKGDIPEGYSVSREKKERFSLILESASTNQTSMYLCASSSPQGEAFFGQGTRLTVV.

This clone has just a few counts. The CDR3 is CASSWGQSEAFF. CDR3 coding DNA: TGCGCCAGCAGCTGGGGCCAATCTGAAGCTTTCTTT. The chain is built from TRBV5-1 and TRBJ1-1; maybe TRBD1 (5 bases). Germline lookup yields CDR1 SGHRS and CDR2 YFSETQ. Trimming removed 3 bases at V and 6 bases at J, with 9 bases between. The CDR3 length is 12 residues. The full variable domain, completed using reference TRBV5-1 and TRBJ1-1, is KAGVTQTPRYLIKTRGQQVTLSCSPISGHRSVSWYQQTPGQGLQFLFEYFSETQRNKGNFPGRFSGRQFSNSRSEMNVSTLELGDSALYLCASSWGQSEAFFGQGTRLTVV.

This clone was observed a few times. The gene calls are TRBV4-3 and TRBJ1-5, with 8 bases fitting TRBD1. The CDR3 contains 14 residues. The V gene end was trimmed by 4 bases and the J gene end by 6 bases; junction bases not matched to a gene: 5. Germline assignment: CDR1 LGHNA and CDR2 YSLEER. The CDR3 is CASSRGQGIQPQHF. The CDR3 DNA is TGCGCCAGCAGCCGTGGACAGGGCATTCAGCCCCAGCATTTT.

The CDR3 loop reads CASSPRLAGVPYEQYF. The CDR3 region has the DNA TGTGCCAGTAGTCCGAGACTAGCGGGCGTACCCTACGAGCAGTACTTC. The V and J genes are TRBV19 and TRBJ2-7; 10 bases are a match to TRBD2. CDR1 and CDR2 (germline): LNHDA, SQIVND (reference sequence). The trim removed 5 bases at V and 2 bases at J, leaving 9 bases unmatched. The CDR3 is made up of 16 amino acids.

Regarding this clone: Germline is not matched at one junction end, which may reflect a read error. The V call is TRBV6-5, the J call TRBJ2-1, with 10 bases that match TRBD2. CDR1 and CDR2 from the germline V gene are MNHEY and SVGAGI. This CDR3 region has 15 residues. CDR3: CPSSYGLAEYNEQFF. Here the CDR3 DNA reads TGTCCCAGCAGTTACGGACTAGCGGAGTACAATGAGCAGTTCTTC.

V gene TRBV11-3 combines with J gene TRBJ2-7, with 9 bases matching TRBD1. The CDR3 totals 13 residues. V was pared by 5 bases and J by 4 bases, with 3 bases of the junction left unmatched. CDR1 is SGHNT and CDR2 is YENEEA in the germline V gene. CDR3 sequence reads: CASSLGTGYEQYF. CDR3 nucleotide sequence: TGTGCCAGCAGCCTCGGGACAGGGTACGAGCAGTACTTC.

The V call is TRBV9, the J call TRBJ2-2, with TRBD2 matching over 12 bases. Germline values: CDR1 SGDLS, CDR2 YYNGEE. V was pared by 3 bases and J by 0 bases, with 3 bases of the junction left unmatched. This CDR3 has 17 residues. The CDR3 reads CASSATSGGSNTGELFF. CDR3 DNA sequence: TGTGCCAGCAGCGCGACTAGCGGGGGATCGAACACCGGGGAGCTGTTTTTT.

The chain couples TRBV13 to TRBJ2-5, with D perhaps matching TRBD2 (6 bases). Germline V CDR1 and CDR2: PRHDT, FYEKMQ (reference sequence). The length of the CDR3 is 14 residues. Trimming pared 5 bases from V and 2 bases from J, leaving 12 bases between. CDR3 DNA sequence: TGTGCCAGCAGCCTCGCCGGGAGACAAGAGACCCAGTACTTC. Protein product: CASSLAGRQETQYF. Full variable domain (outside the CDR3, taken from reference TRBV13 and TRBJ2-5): AAGVIQSPRHLIKEKRETATLKCYPIPRHDTVYWYQQGPGQDPQFLISFYEKMQSDKGSIPDRFSAQQFSDYHSELNMSSLELGDSALYFCASSLAGRQETQYFGPGTRLLVL.

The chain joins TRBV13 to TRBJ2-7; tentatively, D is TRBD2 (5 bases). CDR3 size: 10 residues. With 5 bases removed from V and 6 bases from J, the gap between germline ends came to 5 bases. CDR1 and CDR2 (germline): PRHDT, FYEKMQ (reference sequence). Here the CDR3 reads CASSRGEQYF. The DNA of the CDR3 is TGTGCCAGCAGCCGGGGCGAGCAGTACTTC. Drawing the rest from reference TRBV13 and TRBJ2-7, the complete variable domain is AAGVIQSPRHLIKEKRETATLKCYPIPRHDTVYWYQQGPGQDPQFLISFYEKMQSDKGSIPDRFSAQQFSDYHSELNMSSLELGDSALYFCASSRGEQYFGPGTRLTVT.

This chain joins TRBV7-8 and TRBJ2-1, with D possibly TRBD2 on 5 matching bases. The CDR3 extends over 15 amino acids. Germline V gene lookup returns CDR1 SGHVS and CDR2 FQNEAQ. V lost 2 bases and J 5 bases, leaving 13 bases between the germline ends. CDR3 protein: CASSLRRATNNEQFF. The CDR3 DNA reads TGTGCCAGCAGCTTACGGCGGGCAACAAACAATGAGCAGTTCTTC.

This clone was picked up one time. The CDR3 DNA follows: TGTGCCAGCAGCGTTGGGAGCTACGAGCAGTACTTC. It translates to CASSVGSYEQYF. The chain couples TRBV7-9 to TRBJ2-7; possibly TRBD2 for D (5 bases). This CDR3 spans 12 amino acids. Trimming shortened V by 5 bases and J by 3 bases, and 8 bases separated the two germline ends. Germline V gives CDR1 SEHNR, CDR2 FQNEAQ (reference sequence).

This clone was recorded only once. Here the CDR3 reads CASSLDGTAEAFF. The CDR3 region has the DNA TGTGCCAGCAGCTTAGATGGTACAGCTGAAGCTTTCTTT. The chain carries TRBV11-3 and TRBJ1-1; D uncertain. This CDR3 has 13 residues. Between the trimmed V and J ends, which lost 0 bases and 6 bases, there was a span of 8 bases. Per germline, CDR1 SGHNT and CDR2 YENEEA.

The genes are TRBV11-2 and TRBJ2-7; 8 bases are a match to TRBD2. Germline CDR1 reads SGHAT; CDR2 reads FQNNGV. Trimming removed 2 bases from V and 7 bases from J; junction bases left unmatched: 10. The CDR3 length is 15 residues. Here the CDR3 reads CASSLRGGPGGEQYF. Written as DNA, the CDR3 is TGTGCCAGCAGCTTACGGGGGGGACCTGGGGGTGAGCAGTACTTC.

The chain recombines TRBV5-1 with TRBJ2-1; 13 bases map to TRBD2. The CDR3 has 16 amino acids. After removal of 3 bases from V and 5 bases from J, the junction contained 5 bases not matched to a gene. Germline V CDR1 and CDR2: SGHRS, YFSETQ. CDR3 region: CASSYELAGGNNEQFF. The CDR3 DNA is TGCGCCAGCAGCTACGAACTAGCGGGAGGGAACAATGAGCAGTTCTTC.

The CDR3 is CASSIVASSYNEQFF. The CDR3 coding sequence is TGTGCCAGTAGTATAGTGGCTAGTTCCTACAATGAGCAGTTCTTC. The rearrangement joins TRBV19 to TRBJ2-1; D remains ambiguous. The CDR3 has 15 amino acids. Germline V gene lookup returns CDR1 LNHDA and CDR2 SQIVND (reference sequence). Between the trimmed V and J ends, which lost 1 base and 1 base, there was a span of 8 bases.

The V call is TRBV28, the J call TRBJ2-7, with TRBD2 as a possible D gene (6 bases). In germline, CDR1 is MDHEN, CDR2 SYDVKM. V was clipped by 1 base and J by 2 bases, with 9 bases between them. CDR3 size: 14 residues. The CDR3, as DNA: TGTGCCAGCAGTTTATATAGCGGAACCTACGAGCAGTACTTC. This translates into CASSLYSGTYEQYF. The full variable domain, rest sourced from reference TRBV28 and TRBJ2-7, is DVKVTQSSRYLVKRTGEKVFLECVQDMDHENMFWYRQDPGLGLRLIYFSYDVKMKEKGDIPEGYSVSREKKERFSLILESASTNQTSMYLCASSLYSGTYEQYFGPGTRLTVT.

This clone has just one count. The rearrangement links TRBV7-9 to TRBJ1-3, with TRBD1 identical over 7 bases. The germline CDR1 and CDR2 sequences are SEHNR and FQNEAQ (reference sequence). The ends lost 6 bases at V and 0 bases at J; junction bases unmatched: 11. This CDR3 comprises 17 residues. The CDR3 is CASSARGSTYSGNTIYF. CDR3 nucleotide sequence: TGTGCCAGCAGTGCCAGGGGGAGCACTTACTCTGGAAACACCATATATTTT.

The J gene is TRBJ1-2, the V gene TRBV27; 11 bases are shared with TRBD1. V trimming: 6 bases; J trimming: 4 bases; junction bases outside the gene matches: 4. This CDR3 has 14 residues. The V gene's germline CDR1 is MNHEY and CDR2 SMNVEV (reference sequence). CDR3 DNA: TGTGCCAGCAGCGGGACAGGGGGGCCCTATGGCTACACCTTC. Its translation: CASSGTGGPYGYTF.

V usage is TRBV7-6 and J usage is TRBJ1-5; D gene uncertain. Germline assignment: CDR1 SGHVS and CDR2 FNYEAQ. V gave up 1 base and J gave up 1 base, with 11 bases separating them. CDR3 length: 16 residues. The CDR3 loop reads CASSLGSEQSNQPQHF. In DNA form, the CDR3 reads TGTGCCAGCAGCTTAGGAAGTGAGCAAAGCAATCAGCCCCAGCATTTT. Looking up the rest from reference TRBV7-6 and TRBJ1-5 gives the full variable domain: GAGVSQSPRYKVTKRGQDVALRCDPISGHVSLYWYRQALGQGPEFLTYFNYEAQQDKSGLPNDRFSAERPEGSISTLTIQRTEQRDSAMYRCASSLGSEQSNQPQHFGDGTRLSIL.

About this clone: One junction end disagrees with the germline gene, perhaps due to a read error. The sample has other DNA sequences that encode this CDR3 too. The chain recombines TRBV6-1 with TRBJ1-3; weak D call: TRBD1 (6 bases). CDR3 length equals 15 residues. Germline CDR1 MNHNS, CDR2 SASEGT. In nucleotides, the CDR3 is TGTGCCAGCAATAGAGGACAGAGCTCTGGAAACACCATATATTTC. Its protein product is CASNRGQSSGNTIYF.

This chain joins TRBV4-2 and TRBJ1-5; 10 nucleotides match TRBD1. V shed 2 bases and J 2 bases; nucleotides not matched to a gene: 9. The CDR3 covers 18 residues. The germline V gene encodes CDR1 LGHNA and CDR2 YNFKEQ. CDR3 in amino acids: CASSQTWDRGIGNQPQHF. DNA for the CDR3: TGTGCCAGCAGCCAAACATGGGACAGGGGTATCGGCAATCAGCCCCAGCATTTT.

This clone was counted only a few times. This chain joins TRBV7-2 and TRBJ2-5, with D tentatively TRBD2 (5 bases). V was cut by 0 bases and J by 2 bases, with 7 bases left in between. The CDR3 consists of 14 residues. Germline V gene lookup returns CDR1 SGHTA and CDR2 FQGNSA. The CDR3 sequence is CASSLAPGQETQYF. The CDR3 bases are TGTGCCAGCAGCTTAGCTCCGGGACAAGAGACCCAGTACTTC.

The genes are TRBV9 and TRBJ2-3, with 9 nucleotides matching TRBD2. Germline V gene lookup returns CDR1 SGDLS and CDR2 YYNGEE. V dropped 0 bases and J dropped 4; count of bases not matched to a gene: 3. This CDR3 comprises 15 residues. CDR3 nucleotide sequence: TGTGCCAGCAGCGTAGGGCTAGCGGGGTCAGATACGCAGTATTTT. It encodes CASSVGLAGSDTQYF.

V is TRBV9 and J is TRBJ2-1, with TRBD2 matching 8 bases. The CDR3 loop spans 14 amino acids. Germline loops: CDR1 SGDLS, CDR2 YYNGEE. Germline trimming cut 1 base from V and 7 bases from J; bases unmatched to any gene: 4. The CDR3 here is CASSVPGLANEQFF. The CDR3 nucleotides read TGTGCCAGCAGCGTACCTGGACTAGCTAATGAGCAGTTCTTC.

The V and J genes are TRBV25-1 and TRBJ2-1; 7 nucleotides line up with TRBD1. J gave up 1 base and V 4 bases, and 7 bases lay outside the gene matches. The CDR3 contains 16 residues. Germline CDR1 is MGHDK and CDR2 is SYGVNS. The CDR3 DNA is TGTGCCAGCAGTGGCTTCGGGGACAGATCCTACAATGAGCAGTTCTTC. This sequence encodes CASSGFGDRSYNEQFF.